This TCR beta chain stems from a study of blood T cell repertoires in COVID-19. The data were produced by immunoSEQ multiplex PCR, yet TCRdb's version contains in-frame clones alone and is incomplete. The sample consists of roughly 230,000 clones, 85% of them appearing once. The CDR3 loop spans 15 amino acids. Material: PBMCs or T cells enriched from blood (not recorded which). This chain connects TRBV21-1 to TRBJ1-4; the tabulated D call, TRBD1, remains unverified against the DNA. TRBV21-1 is a listed pseudogene. This clonotype was obtained from a woman aged 45 to 65 who had been exposed to COVID-19. CDR3 sequence: CASSKVGTGDEKLFF. Here the CDR3 DNA reads TGTGCCAGCAGCAAAGTGGGGACAGGGGATGAAAAACTGTTTTTT.